This T cell receptor (beta chain) was recovered during a study of blood T cells in healthy people across ages. Through a sample-barcoded 5' primer and a J-beta primer mix, a second PCR was run for roughly 7 to 11 cycles. The authors tagged each cDNA molecule using a template-switch adaptor with 12 random nucleotides. TCRdb re-called the 5' RACE reads with MiXCR, one entry per CDR3 protein. The repertoire holds around 1,500,000 distinct CDR3 sequences, with under 30% as singletons. This clonotype has only a few counts. V was pared by 4 bases and J by 0 bases, with 10 bases between. CDR1 and CDR2 from the germline V gene are MNHNY and SVGAGI (reference sequence). This CDR3 contains 15 residues.

The clonotype was recovered from a woman aged 30 to 39 in good health. The chain employs TRBV6-6 and TRBJ2-4; either TRBD1 or TRBD2 may fit D (5 bases each). Sequenced: blood. The CDR3 loop reads CASSFSGAAKNIQYF. DNA for the CDR3: TGTGCCAGCAGTTTTTCCGGGGCAGCCAAAAACATTCAGTACTTC.